This T cell receptor beta chain was recovered during a study of identical twins. MiXCR, applied by TCRdb to the 5' RACE reads, yields one record per CDR3 protein. Of approximately 490,000 distinct CDR3 sequences in the sample, around 22% were seen once. Findings of the study overall: Invariant T cells like MAIT and iNKT could partly confound the zero-insertion analyses. Abundant beta clonotypes from cord blood bore fewer insertions; memory repertoires lacked this pattern. Twin-shared out-of-frame alpha sequences were enriched for low generation probability.

The CDR3 is made up of 16 amino acids. Germline assignment: CDR1 ENHRY and CDR2 SYGVKD. Trimming pared 4 bases from V and 0 bases from J, leaving 10 bases between. A word on this clonotype: The target antigen is unknown.

The same data also went into a second study, on yellow fever vaccine responses in identical twins.

Specimen: CD4+ T cells sorted from blood. This chain uses TRBV10-3 with TRBJ2-6; D possibly corresponds to TRBD2 (6 bases). This TCR derives from a woman aged 18-29 years in good health. The CDR3 DNA reads as TGTGCCATCAGTGGAGACGGGGGCTCTGGGGCCAACGTCCTGACTTTC. Amino acid sequence: CAISGDGGSGANVLTF.